These 14 T cell receptor beta chains were all obtained from the same sample, sequenced in a study of shared clonotypes between healthy human individuals. Assay: immunoSEQ multiplex PCR; the TCRdb copy retains only in-frame clones and omits some. The data show more than 2 million clones, with 90% to 95% seen just once and 0.13% held by the top ten. The sequenced sample consisted of naive CD4+ T cells sorted from blood. Subset: CD45RA+ positively selected. The receptor source for this set is a man younger than 30 in good health.

The chain carries TRBV2 and TRBJ1-5, with D possibly being TRBD1 (6 bases). Per germline, CDR1 SNHLY and CDR2 FYNNEI. CDR3 length: 16 amino acids. With 7 bases removed from V and 3 bases from J, the gap between germline ends came to 19 bases. CDR3 DNA sequence: TGTGCCAGCAAGGTTGACGTAGGACAGAACAATCAGCCCCAGCATTTT. Protein sequence: CASKVDVGQNNQPQHF.

The chain combines TRBV28 with TRBJ1-6; perhaps TRBD1 as D (5 bases). Germline V lookup: CDR1 MDHEN, CDR2 SYDVKM. V lost 5 bases to trimming and J lost 6 bases, with 14 bases between them. The CDR3 sequence is 15 residues long. The CDR3 here is CASSPGGVGNSPLHF. DNA for the CDR3: TGTGCCAGCAGTCCGGGGGGAGTAGGTAATTCACCCCTCCACTTT.

The CDR3 DNA sequence: TGTGCCAGCAGCCCCGCGGCAGCGGGAGGCCGCGAGCAGTACTTC. Amino acid sequence: CASSPAAAGGREQYF. This chain uses TRBV7-9 with TRBJ2-7; 9 bases map to TRBD2. The CDR3 loop spans 15 amino acids. CDR1 SEHNR and CDR2 FQNEAQ come from the germline V gene (reference sequence). J was trimmed by 6 bases and V by 5 bases; bases with no gene match: 11.

The chain uses TRBV20-1 and TRBJ1-2; D is uncertain. Trimming shortened V by 0 bases and J by 4 bases, and 3 bases separated the two germline ends. The CDR3 has 11 residues. The germline V gene has CDR1 DFQATT and CDR2 SNEGSKA (reference sequence). The CDR3 region has the DNA TGCAGTGCTAGAGAGATCTATGGCTACACCTTC. Translation gives CSAREIYGYTF.

The chain uses TRBV2 and TRBJ1-2, with TRBD1 matching 9 bases. The V gene's germline CDR1 is SNHLY and CDR2 FYNNEI. The ends lost 7 bases at V and 2 bases at J; junction bases unmatched: 11. The length of the CDR3 is 16 residues. In nucleotides, the CDR3 is TGTGCCAGCAACGGGGGGACAGGGAGATCAAACTATGGCTACACCTTC. It specifies CASNGGTGRSNYGYTF.

The chain is built from TRBV9 and TRBJ2-1; the match to TRBD2 covers 12 bases. With V trimmed by 0 bases and J by 3 bases, 22 bases remained unmatched. Germline loops: CDR1 SGDLS, CDR2 YYNGEE. The CDR3 is made up of 23 amino acids. The CDR3 protein is CASSVDYPPRLAGASQFYNEQFF. Here the CDR3 DNA reads TGTGCCAGCAGCGTAGATTATCCCCCCAGACTAGCGGGAGCTTCTCAATTCTACAATGAGCAGTTCTTC.

V gene TRBV5-1 combines with J gene TRBJ2-2, with 7 nucleotides matching TRBD1. The V and J ends lost 7 bases and 3 bases, in that order; junction bases with no gene match: 6. CDR1 SGHRS and CDR2 YFSETQ come from the germline V gene. The CDR3 loop spans 14 amino acids. The CDR3 DNA reads as TGCGCCAGCGGGGAAGGGGGCCACACCGGGGAGCTGTTTTTT. Translated: CASGEGGHTGELFF.

This chain joins TRBV6-5 and TRBJ2-7, with unresolved D. The V gene lost 6 bases and the J gene lost 2 bases, with 14 bases spanning the gap. The CDR3 totals 14 residues. Germline V CDR1 and CDR2: MNHEY, SVGAGI. CDR3: CASSQPQTPYEQYF. The DNA of the CDR3 is TGTGCCAGCAGCCAGCCTCAGACTCCCTACGAGCAGTACTTC.

The chain is built from TRBV18 and TRBJ2-7, with 7 bases identical to TRBD1. Germline V gene sequence: CDR1 KGHSH, CDR2 LQKENI. This CDR3 is 13 amino acids long. Germline trimming cut 5 bases from V and 1 base from J; bases unmatched to any gene: 2. Written as DNA, the CDR3 is TGTGCCAGCTCAGAACAGGGGTCCTACGAGCAGTACTTC. Residues: CASSEQGSYEQYF.

V is TRBV23-1 and J is TRBJ1-5; D unresolved. TRBV23-1 is placed among ORFs of uncertain function. V lost 3 bases and J lost 9, with 12 bases in between. This CDR3 is built from 13 residues. CDR3 loop: CASSQKYRRPQHF. The CDR3 DNA follows: TGCGCCAGCAGTCAGAAGTATCGCCGGCCCCAGCATTTT.

The chain links TRBV5-4 to TRBJ2-2; perhaps TRBD2 as D (5 bases). V was pared by 0 bases and J by 5 bases, with 8 bases between. The CDR3 is 14 residues long. Germline V CDR1 and CDR2: SGHNT, YYREEE (reference sequence). CDR3 region: CASSLGGGTGELFF. The CDR3 DNA is TGTGCCAGCAGCTTGGGTGGCGGGACCGGGGAGCTGTTTTTT.

This rearrangement joins TRBV19 to TRBJ2-6; tentatively, D is TRBD2 (5 bases). The CDR3 contains 12 residues. The germline V gene encodes CDR1 LNHDA and CDR2 SQIVND (reference sequence). V was clipped by 7 bases and J by 4 bases, with 5 bases between them. The CDR3 bases are TGTGCCAGTAAGCGGGGGGCCAACGTCCTGACTTTC. Protein product: CASKRGANVLTF.

The chain recombines TRBV19 with TRBJ2-1, with TRBD2 as a possible D gene (7 bases). Germline V gene sequence: CDR1 LNHDA, CDR2 SQIVND (reference sequence). The ends were cut back, 7 bases at V and 7 bases at J, with 17 bases in the middle. CDR3 length equals 14 residues. CDR3 in DNA: TGTGCCAGTACAGTCGGGGGGCTGAGAAATGAGCAGTTCTTC. Its translation: CASTVGGLRNEQFF. The full variable domain, with the rest looked up from reference TRBV19 and TRBJ2-1, is DGGITQSPKYLFRKEGQNVTLSCEQNLNHDAMYWYRQDPGQGLRLIYYSQIVNDFQKGDIAEGYSVSREKKESFPLTVTSAQKNPTAFYLCASTVGGLRNEQFFGPGTRLTVL.

About this clone: Other DNA sequences in this specimen translate into the identical CDR3. The chain carries TRBV10-3 and TRBJ2-3, with 14 bases lining up with TRBD2. Germline-derived CDR1 and CDR2 are ENHRY and SYGVKD. The CDR3 has 14 residues. The junction had 1 base not matched to a gene; V was cut back by 6 bases and J by 5 bases. The CDR3 sequence is CAISGLAGGDTQYF. As DNA, the CDR3 is TGTGCCATCAGCGGACTAGCGGGGGGAGATACGCAGTATTTT.